The 17 T cell receptor beta chains in this list originate from one sample, sequenced in a study of control samples from healthy donors and cancer patients (dated by TCRdb to 2020 to 2022). The method was the immunoSEQ multiplex PCR assay. TCRdb holds this immuneACCESS table with in-frame rearrangements only. Some clones are missing; in checked studies, unresolved V genes explain under half, and the rest has no known cause. The sample includes 170,000 or so clones, with about 93% observed a single time. Approximately 1.5% of the sample lies in the top ten. Source material: blood. The receptors originated from a man in his late teens or twenties in good health.

The chain recombines TRBV18 with TRBJ2-2, with no clear D. CDR1 and CDR2 from the germline V gene are KGHSH and LQKENI. There are 15 residues in the CDR3. Trimming left V 4 bases short and J 1 base short, with 10 bases between. The CDR3 DNA follows: TGTGCCAGCTCACGCGGCCGAGAGAACACCGGGGAGCTGTTTTTT. Its protein is CASSRGRENTGELFF.

The chain uses TRBV28 and TRBJ2-7, with 11 nucleotides matching TRBD1. CDR3 size: 15 residues. V lost 4 bases, J lost 3 bases, and 5 bases stayed unmatched. The germline V gene has CDR1 MDHEN and CDR2 SYDVKM. Here the CDR3 reads CASSSRDRGFYEQYF. Here the CDR3 DNA reads TGTGCCAGCAGTTCCCGGGACAGGGGGTTCTACGAGCAGTACTTC. Together with reference TRBV28 and TRBJ2-7, the CDR3 gives the full variable domain: DVKVTQSSRYLVKRTGEKVFLECVQDMDHENMFWYRQDPGLGLRLIYFSYDVKMKEKGDIPEGYSVSREKKERFSLILESASTNQTSMYLCASSSRDRGFYEQYFGPGTRLTVT.

This chain connects TRBV5-1 to TRBJ1-2; 8 nucleotides match TRBD1. CDR1 SGHRS and CDR2 YFSETQ come from the germline V gene. J gave up 4 bases and V 4 bases, and 3 bases lay outside the gene matches. The CDR3 contains 13 residues. CDR3 sequence reads: CASSQDRVYGYTF. CDR3 DNA: TGCGCCAGCAGCCAGGACAGGGTCTATGGCTACACCTTC. Combining the CDR3 with reference TRBV5-1 and TRBJ1-2 gives the whole variable domain KAGVTQTPRYLIKTRGQQVTLSCSPISGHRSVSWYQQTPGQGLQFLFEYFSETQRNKGNFPGRFSGRQFSNSRSEMNVSTLELGDSALYLCASSQDRVYGYTFGSGTRLTVV.

The chain carries TRBV4-2 and TRBJ1-6; D is perhaps TRBD1 (5 bases). Germline V gene sequence: CDR1 LGHNA, CDR2 YNFKEQ. V gave up 2 bases and J gave up 10 bases, with 21 bases separating them. The CDR3 extends over 17 amino acids. The CDR3 DNA is TGTGCCAGCAGCCAATGGAAATCCGGGACTGATGAATCACCCCTCCACTTT. Its protein product is CASSQWKSGTDESPLHF.

This sequence joins TRBV12-5 and TRBJ2-3; either TRBD1 or TRBD2 may supply D (6 bases each). The V gene's germline CDR1 is LGHNT and CDR2 FRNRAP. V shed 4 bases and J shed 7 bases, with 12 bases lying between them. The CDR3 length is 13 residues. The CDR3 here is CASGSRGVHTQYF. The CDR3 nucleotides read TGTGCTAGTGGTTCAAGGGGGGTTCATACGCAGTATTTT.

The chain carries TRBV4-1 and TRBJ2-7; D not certain. Germline V CDR1 and CDR2: MGHRA, YSYEKL. V lost 0 bases to trimming and J lost 2 bases, with 11 bases between them. This CDR3 contains 15 residues. As DNA, the CDR3 is TGCGCCAGCAGCCAAGATCTCGCGCAACCCTACGAGCAGTACTTC. Its protein is CASSQDLAQPYEQYF.

The V and J genes are TRBV28 and TRBJ1-1; D is possibly TRBD1 (6 bases). The CDR3 has 14 amino acids. CDR1 and CDR2 from the germline V gene are MDHEN and SYDVKM. V was pared by 9 bases and J by 4 bases, with 18 bases between. This CDR3 reads CASMVGGLATEAFF. The DNA for the CDR3 is TGTGCCAGTATGGTCGGGGGCCTGGCCACTGAAGCTTTCTTT.

The chain is built from TRBV5-1 and TRBJ1-6; D gene uncertain. The CDR3 is made up of 14 amino acids. The V end lost 3 bases, the J end lost 5 bases, and 9 bases lay between the germline ends. Germline lookup yields CDR1 SGHRS and CDR2 YFSETQ. The CDR3 loop reads CASSYPENNSPLHF. CDR3 bases: TGCGCCAGCAGCTACCCAGAGAATAATTCACCCCTCCACTTT.

The chain recombines TRBV27 with TRBJ1-1, with D unclear. This CDR3 region has 13 residues. Germline values: CDR1 MNHEY, CDR2 SMNVEV (reference sequence). The V end was cut by 3 bases, the J end by 1 base, with 6 bases between. The CDR3 loop is CASSLAGNTEAFF. The CDR3 DNA reads as TGTGCCAGCAGTTTGGCCGGGAACACTGAAGCTTTCTTT.

This clone appeared a few times. The chain links TRBV7-9 to TRBJ1-5; no clear D. This CDR3 is built from 14 residues. The V end was cut by 5 bases, the J end by 5 bases, with 13 bases between. In germline, CDR1 is SEHNR, CDR2 FQNEAQ (reference sequence). DNA of the CDR3: TGTGCCAGCAGCGGGAATGGGGTGGATCAGCCCCAGCATTTT. Its translation is CASSGNGVDQPQHF. Looking up the rest from reference TRBV7-9 and TRBJ1-5 gives the full variable domain: DTGVSQNPRHKITKRGQNVTFRCDPISEHNRLYWYRQTLGQGPEFLTYFQNEAQLEKSRLLSDRFSAERPKGSFSTLEIQRTEQGDSAMYLCASSGNGVDQPQHFGDGTRLSIL.

This chain's CDR3 is CATSETQGAGEKLFF. The CDR3 DNA reads TGTGCCACCAGTGAAACCCAGGGGGCAGGGGAAAAACTGTTTTTT. The chain links TRBV24-1 to TRBJ1-4; 8 nucleotides match TRBD1. Germline V gene lookup returns CDR1 KGHDR and CDR2 SFDVKD. The CDR3 sequence is 15 residues long. Germline trimming cut 4 bases from V and 8 bases from J; bases unmatched to any gene: 8.

This clone was observed once. The gene calls are TRBV5-1 and TRBJ2-1, with D perhaps TRBD2 (6 bases). The CDR3 extends over 18 amino acids. Germline V gene sequence: CDR1 SGHRS, CDR2 YFSETQ. Between the trimmed V and J ends, which lost 1 base and 7 bases, there was a span of 24 bases. In nucleotides, the CDR3 is TGCGCCAGCAGCTTGATTGATTCAGGTAGGTGGGGGACTAATGAGCAGTTCTTC. It yields the protein CASSLIDSGRWGTNEQFF.

This sequence joins TRBV19 and TRBJ2-3; D possibly corresponds to TRBD1 (5 bases). V was shortened by 1 base and J by 6 bases, with 11 bases between the two germline ends. The CDR3 runs 14 residues. The V gene's germline CDR1 is LNHDA and CDR2 SQIVND (reference sequence). CDR3 in DNA: TGTGCCAGTAGTATAGTCCCCAGGGCGGATACGCAGTATTTT. Translating gives CASSIVPRADTQYF.

The V and J genes are TRBV24-1 and TRBJ2-5, with D tentatively TRBD1 (6 bases). This CDR3 contains 15 residues. Germline CDR1 and CDR2: KGHDR and SFDVKD. The V and J ends lost 3 bases and 4 bases respectively, with 14 bases between them. CDR3 sequence reads: CATSDGDKRGETQYF. CDR3 DNA: TGTGCCACCAGTGATGGGGACAAGCGAGGAGAGACCCAGTACTTC.

The chain has TRBV11-2 and TRBJ2-5, with D unclear. This CDR3 is 12 amino acids long. V lost 1 base, J lost 4 bases, and 4 bases lay in between. Germline CDR1 SGHAT, CDR2 FQNNGV. The DNA of the CDR3 is TGTGCCAGCAGCTTAGTAGGAGAGACCCAGTACTTC. Its protein is CASSLVGETQYF.

The chain combines TRBV18 with TRBJ1-1; D possibly corresponds to TRBD1 (5 bases). The CDR3 length is 13 residues. V shed 7 bases and J shed 1 base, with 10 bases lying between them. Germline V gives CDR1 KGHSH, CDR2 LQKENI. CDR3 DNA: TGTGCCAGCTTCAGGGTTGGGAACACTGAAGCTTTCTTT. Translation gives CASFRVGNTEAFF.

V is TRBV30 and J is TRBJ1-1; D uncertain. Trimming took 0 bases from V and 10 from J, leaving 18 bases between them. This CDR3 contains 14 residues. Germline V gene lookup returns CDR1 GTSNPN and CDR2 SVGIG (reference sequence). CDR3 protein: CAWSVKEFPVVAFF. The CDR3 coding sequence is TGTGCCTGGAGTGTAAAGGAGTTCCCCGTTGTAGCTTTCTTT.